The 25 T cell receptor beta chains below were found in one sample sequenced in a study of beta chain features in type 1 diabetes. Reverse transcribing all isolated RNA meant expressed TCRB transcripts were sequenced. Some clones are missing from TCRdb's copy, which holds only in-frame ones; the method was immunoSEQ multiplex PCR. The table shows 250,000 to 300,000 clones, with roughly a quarter occurring only once. Study-level points and caveats: Significant though moderate, a shortening of TCRB CDR3s appeared in all four CD4+ subsets of Type 1 diabetes patients.

No cognate antigen is known for these TCRs. Sequences were obtained from naive CD4+ T cells from blood. Receptors originate from a young woman with type 1 diabetes.

There are a few counts of this clone. The J gene is TRBJ1-1, the V gene TRBV10-2, with D possibly TRBD1 on 6 matching bases. Germline V gene data show CDR1 as WSHSY and CDR2 as SAAADI. The CDR3 spans 13 residues. V lost 5 bases and J lost 3, with 10 bases in between. The CDR3 sequence is CASSSQGDTEAFF. The CDR3 DNA is TGCGCCAGCAGTTCACAGGGAGACACTGAAGCTTTCTTT.

The J gene is TRBJ2-7, the V gene TRBV9; 8 bases fit TRBD1. V was clipped by 0 bases and J by 7 bases; unmatched bases: 3. The CDR3 has 13 amino acids. Germline CDR1 SGDLS, CDR2 YYNGEE. The CDR3 region has the DNA TGTGCCAGCAGCGTAGCCAGGACAGGGGAGCAGTACTTC. Translated: CASSVARTGEQYF.

The chain carries TRBV4-1 and TRBJ2-2; 8 bases fit TRBD2. The CDR3 covers 15 residues. Germline V gives CDR1 MGHRA, CDR2 YSYEKL. The V gene end was trimmed by 0 bases and the J gene end by 3 bases; junction bases not matched to a gene: 0. The CDR3 DNA reads TGCGCCAGCAGCCAAGAAGCGGGGGACACCGGGGAGCTGTTTTTT. Its translation: CASSQEAGDTGELFF.

The V gene is TRBV5-6, the J gene TRBJ1-1; D remains unclear. The V and J ends lost 6 bases and 6 bases respectively, with 9 bases between them. This CDR3 has 11 residues. From germline, CDR1 is SGHDT and CDR2 YYEEEE. Written as DNA, the CDR3 is TGTGCCAGCATCCGGCAGGCTGAAGCTTTCTTT. Translating it yields CASIRQAEAFF.

In this sample, this clone turned up a few times. This chain links TRBV25-1 with TRBJ2-5; 10 bases are shared with TRBD1. Per germline, CDR1 MGHDK and CDR2 SYGVNS. Germline trimming cut 3 bases from V and 4 bases from J; bases unmatched to any gene: 14. The CDR3 sequence is 18 residues long. CDR3 region: CASSDVVGTGAVGETQYF. The CDR3 DNA reads as TGTGCCAGCAGTGATGTGGTAGGGACAGGGGCCGTTGGAGAGACCCAGTACTTC.

V gene TRBV14 combines with J gene TRBJ2-3, with D maybe TRBD2 (5 bases). Per the germline V gene, CDR1 is SGHDN and CDR2 is FVKESK. Trimming stripped 8 bases from V and 8 bases from J, with 17 bases between. The CDR3 spans 13 residues. CDR3 region: CASAFGNDATQYF. The CDR3 DNA is TGTGCCAGCGCGTTCGGGAATGATGCTACGCAGTATTTT.

The chain is built from TRBV11-2 and TRBJ2-1, with D perhaps matching TRBD2 (6 bases). The CDR3 runs to 13 residues. Germline loops: CDR1 SGHAT, CDR2 FQNNGV. Trimming stripped 4 bases from V and 10 bases from J, with 14 bases between. CDR3 sequence (DNA): TGTGCCAGCAGCTCCCAACCGGGAGTAGAGCAGTTCTTC. It specifies CASSSQPGVEQFF.

J is TRBJ2-3 and V is TRBV7-2; D may be TRBD2 (5 bases). This CDR3 spans 15 amino acids. Trimming took off 1 base at V and 2 bases at J, with 10 bases between the two ends. Germline loops: CDR1 SGHTA, CDR2 FQGNSA. In DNA form, the CDR3 reads TGTGCCAGCAGCTTAGTAAGCGGACCCACAGATACGCAGTATTTT. This sequence encodes CASSLVSGPTDTQYF.

This clone was observed a few times. The chain employs TRBV5-4 and TRBJ2-5, with a possible D match to TRBD2 (6 bases). The CDR3 sequence is 13 residues long. Trimming left V 4 bases short and J 5 bases short, with 12 bases between. Germline values: CDR1 SGHNT, CDR2 YYREEE (reference sequence). CDR3 sequence (DNA): TGTGCCAGCAGCCCTCTCCGGGGGGAGACCCAGTACTTC. It encodes CASSPLRGETQYF. Full variable domain (outside the CDR3, taken from reference TRBV5-4 and TRBJ2-5): ETGVTQSPTHLIKTRGQQVTLRCSSQSGHNTVSWYQQALGQGPQFIFQYYREEENGRGNFPPRFSGLQFPNYSSELNVNALELDDSALYLCASSPLRGETQYFGPGTRLLVL.

The chain recombines TRBV29-1 with TRBJ2-7, with D perhaps TRBD2 (5 bases). Trimming took 4 bases from V and 2 from J, leaving 9 bases between them. CDR1 SQVTM and CDR2 ANQGSEA come from the germline V gene. The CDR3 runs 12 residues. CDR3 sequence: CSVGLATYEQYF. The CDR3 DNA is TGCAGCGTTGGGCTAGCCACCTACGAGCAGTACTTC.

The chain couples TRBV14 to TRBJ2-1; 7 nucleotides line up with TRBD2. The CDR3 spans 15 residues. V lost 1 base, J lost 7 bases, and 7 bases stayed unmatched. Germline CDR1 reads SGHDN; CDR2 reads FVKESK. For the CDR3, the DNA is TGTGCCAGCAGCCAAGGTCCAGCGGGAAGGAATGAGCAGTTCTTC. Its protein is CASSQGPAGRNEQFF.

The genes are TRBV5-6 and TRBJ2-2; 11 bases line up with TRBD1. The CDR3 sequence is 18 residues long. Trimming took 0 bases from V and 1 from J; bases not matched to a gene: 5. The germline V gene encodes CDR1 SGHDT and CDR2 YYEEEE. CDR3 residues: CASSLGTGGAGNTGELFF. The DNA of the CDR3 is TGTGCCAGCAGCTTGGGGACAGGGGGCGCAGGGAACACCGGGGAGCTGTTTTTT.

The rearrangement links TRBV15 to TRBJ1-2, with 9 bases aligning to TRBD1. Germline lookup yields CDR1 LNHNV and CDR2 YYDKDF (reference sequence). With V trimmed by 3 bases and J by 8 bases, 10 bases remained unmatched. This CDR3 is built from 15 residues. CDR3 in amino acids: CATSRALTGGQGYTF. CDR3 sequence (DNA): TGTGCCACCAGCAGGGCCTTGACAGGGGGTCAAGGCTACACCTTC.

This clone was observed a few times. The gene calls are TRBV19 and TRBJ1-1; D is undetermined. The V and J ends lost 3 bases and 0 bases respectively, with 8 bases between them. The CDR3 is 14 residues long. Germline-derived CDR1 and CDR2 are LNHDA and SQIVND (reference sequence). Written as DNA, the CDR3 is TGTGCCAGTAGTATGAGGCAGCTGAACACTGAAGCTTTCTTT. As protein: CASSMRQLNTEAFF.

The chain uses TRBV7-9 and TRBJ1-3, with D possibly being TRBD1 (6 bases). This CDR3 is built from 14 residues. V lost 4 bases and J lost 3, with 10 bases in between. Germline V gene sequence: CDR1 SEHNR, CDR2 FQNEAQ (reference sequence). In nucleotides, the CDR3 is TGTGCCAGCAGCTCGACAGGTTTTGGAAACACCATATATTTT. Translation gives CASSSTGFGNTIYF.

This sequence joins TRBV5-1 and TRBJ2-1; D not resolved. V lost 1 base and J 5 bases, leaving 10 bases between the germline ends. The V gene's germline CDR1 is SGHRS and CDR2 YFSETQ. The CDR3 is 14 amino acids. This CDR3 is CASSLLHRDNEQFF. The DNA of the CDR3 is TGCGCCAGCAGCTTGCTCCACAGAGACAATGAGCAGTTCTTC.

Only a few counts were recorded for this clone. The chain joins TRBV4-1 to TRBJ2-5, with 12 nucleotides matching TRBD2. The CDR3 totals 16 residues. In germline, CDR1 is MGHRA, CDR2 YSYEKL. V lost 2 bases and J lost 3; bases outside the gene matches: 4. The CDR3 nucleotides read TGCGCCAGCAGCCAAAGGACTAGCGGGAAGGAAGAGACCCAGTACTTC. Protein product: CASSQRTSGKEETQYF.

A note on this clone: The same CDR3 can be traced to other DNA sequences in this sample. The chain recombines TRBV29-1 with TRBJ1-1; D unresolved. CDR1 and CDR2 from the germline V gene are SQVTM and ANQGSEA. Trimming left V 5 bases short and J 1 base short, with 8 bases between. The CDR3 extends over 12 amino acids. CDR3 sequence: CSVSRQNTEAFF. The CDR3 region has the DNA TGCAGCGTTAGCAGACAGAACACTGAAGCTTTCTTT.

This chain connects TRBV5-1 to TRBJ1-1; no clear D gene. Germline V gene data show CDR1 as SGHRS and CDR2 as YFSETQ. This CDR3 spans 13 amino acids. V was clipped by 2 bases and J by 3 bases, with 8 bases between them. For the CDR3, the DNA is TGCGCCAGCAGCTTTCACAGAGACACTGAAGCTTTCTTT. It codes for CASSFHRDTEAFF.

The chain has TRBV10-3 and TRBJ2-7, with 10 bases matching TRBD1. The CDR3 consists of 16 residues. Germline V gene data show CDR1 as ENHRY and CDR2 as SYGVKD. Trimming took 6 bases from V and 1 from J; bases not matched to a gene: 9. The chain's CDR3 is CAIRPGQGYQSYEQYF. For the CDR3, the DNA is TGTGCCATCAGACCGGGACAGGGGTATCAATCCTACGAGCAGTACTTC.

The chain links TRBV4-1 to TRBJ2-1, with 12 bases matching TRBD2. Trimming took 5 bases from V and 1 from J; bases not matched to a gene: 15. CDR1 is MGHRA, CDR2 YSYEKL, per germline. The CDR3 consists of 20 residues. The CDR3, as DNA: TGCGCCAGCAGCTTCCGAAAGACTAGCGGGAGCCAATCTTCCTACAATGAGCAGTTCTTC. Its translation is CASSFRKTSGSQSSYNEQFF.

Turning to this clone: At one boundary the junction diverges from the germline segment, which might be a read error. The chain couples TRBV5-1 to TRBJ2-3; 9 bases align to TRBD2. This CDR3 spans 15 amino acids. Germline V lookup: CDR1 SGHRS, CDR2 YFSETQ. CDR3 region: CASRLELAGPDTQYF. The CDR3 nucleotides read TGCGCCAGCCGCTTGGAGCTAGCGGGACCAGATACGCAGTATTTT. The full variable domain, in which reference TRBV5-1 and TRBJ2-3 provide the parts outside the CDR3, is KAGVTQTPRYLIKTRGQQVTLSCSPISGHRSVSWYQQTPGQGLQFLFEYFSETQRNKGNFPGRFSGRQFSNSRSEMNVSTLELGDSALYLCASRLELAGPDTQYFGPGTRLTVL.

This clone was seen a few times. Other DNA sequences in the sample encode the same CDR3. V and J are TRBV30 and TRBJ1-5; D perhaps matches TRBD1 (5 bases). The CDR3 sequence is 13 residues long. Germline V gene lookup returns CDR1 GTSNPN and CDR2 SVGIG (reference sequence). Trimming removed 0 bases from V and 4 bases from J, with 7 bases in between. The CDR3 nucleotides read TGTGCCTGGAGTGTGACAGCGAATCAGCCCCAGCATTTT. Translation gives CAWSVTANQPQHF.

The chain uses TRBV30 and TRBJ1-1; no firm D call. V lost 8 bases and J lost 2, with 15 bases in between. CDR1 GTSNPN and CDR2 SVGIG come from the germline V gene (reference sequence). This CDR3 contains 13 residues. CDR3 region: CARSQVPNTEAFF. CDR3 coding DNA: TGTGCCCGGTCTCAGGTTCCCAACACTGAAGCTTTCTTT. The full variable domain, in which reference TRBV30 and TRBJ1-1 provide the parts outside the CDR3, is SQTIHQWPATLVQPVGSPLSLECTVEGTSNPNLYWYRQAAGRGLQLLFYSVGIGQISSEVPQNLSASRPQDRQFILSSKKLLLSDSGFYLCARSQVPNTEAFFGQGTRLTVV.

This clone was found once. The rearrangement joins TRBV28 to TRBJ2-7; 9 nucleotides match TRBD1. In germline, CDR1 is MDHEN, CDR2 SYDVKM. The CDR3 runs 19 residues. Unmatched junction bases numbered 22, after V lost 5 bases and J lost 5 bases. The DNA of the CDR3 is TGTGCCAGCAGTCCACCGGGACAGGGAGTGCCCATCTACGGGAACGAGCAGTACTTC. This codes for CASSPPGQGVPIYGNEQYF. The variable domain in full, with the rest retrieved from reference TRBV28 and TRBJ2-7, is DVKVTQSSRYLVKRTGEKVFLECVQDMDHENMFWYRQDPGLGLRLIYFSYDVKMKEKGDIPEGYSVSREKKERFSLILESASTNQTSMYLCASSPPGQGVPIYGNEQYFGPGTRLTVT.